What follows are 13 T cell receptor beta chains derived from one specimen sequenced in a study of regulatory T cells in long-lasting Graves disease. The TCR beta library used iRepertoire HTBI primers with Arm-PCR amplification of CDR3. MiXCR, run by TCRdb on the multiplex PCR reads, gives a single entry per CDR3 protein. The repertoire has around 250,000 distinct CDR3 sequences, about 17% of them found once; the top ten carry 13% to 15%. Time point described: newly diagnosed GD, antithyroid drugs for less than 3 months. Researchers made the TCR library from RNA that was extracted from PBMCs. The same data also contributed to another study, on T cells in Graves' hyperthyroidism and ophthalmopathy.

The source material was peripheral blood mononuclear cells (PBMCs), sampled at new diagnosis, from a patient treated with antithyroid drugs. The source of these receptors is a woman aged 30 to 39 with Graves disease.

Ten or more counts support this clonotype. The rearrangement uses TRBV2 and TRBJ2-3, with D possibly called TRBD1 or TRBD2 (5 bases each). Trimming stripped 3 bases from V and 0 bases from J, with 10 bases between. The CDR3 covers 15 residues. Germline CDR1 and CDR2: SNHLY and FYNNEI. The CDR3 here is CASSERGKSTDTQYF. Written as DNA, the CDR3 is TGTGCCAGCAGTGAGAGGGGCAAAAGCACAGATACGCAGTATTTT.

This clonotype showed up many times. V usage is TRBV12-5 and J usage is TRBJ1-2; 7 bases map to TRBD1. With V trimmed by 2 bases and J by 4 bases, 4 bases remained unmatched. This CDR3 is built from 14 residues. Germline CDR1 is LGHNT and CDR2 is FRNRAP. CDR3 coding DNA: TGTGCTAGTGGTTTGCTTGGGACAGTCTATGGCTACACCTTC. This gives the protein CASGLLGTVYGYTF.

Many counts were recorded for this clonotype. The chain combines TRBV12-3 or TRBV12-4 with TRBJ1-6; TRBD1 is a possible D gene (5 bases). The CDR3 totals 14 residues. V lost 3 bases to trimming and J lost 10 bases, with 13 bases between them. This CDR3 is CASSLGQGGSPLHF. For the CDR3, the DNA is TGTGCCAGCAGTTTGGGGCAGGGAGGATCACCCCTCCACTTT.

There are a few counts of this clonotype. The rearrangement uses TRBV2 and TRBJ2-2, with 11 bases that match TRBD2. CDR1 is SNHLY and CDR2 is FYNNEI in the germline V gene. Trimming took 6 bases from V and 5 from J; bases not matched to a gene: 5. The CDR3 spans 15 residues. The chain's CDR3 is CASRGIAGGTGELFF. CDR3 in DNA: TGTGCCAGCAGGGGGATAGCGGGGGGGACCGGGGAGCTGTTTTTT.

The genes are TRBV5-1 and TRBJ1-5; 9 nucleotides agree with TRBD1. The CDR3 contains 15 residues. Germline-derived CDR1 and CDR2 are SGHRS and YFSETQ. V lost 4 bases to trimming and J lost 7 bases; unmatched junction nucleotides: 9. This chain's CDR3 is CASSPGGTGLQPQHF. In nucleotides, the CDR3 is TGCGCCAGCAGCCCGGGAGGGACAGGGCTCCAGCCCCAGCATTTT. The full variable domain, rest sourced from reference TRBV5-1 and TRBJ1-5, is KAGVTQTPRYLIKTRGQQVTLSCSPISGHRSVSWYQQTPGQGLQFLFEYFSETQRNKGNFPGRFSGRQFSNSRSEMNVSTLELGDSALYLCASSPGGTGLQPQHFGDGTRLSIL.

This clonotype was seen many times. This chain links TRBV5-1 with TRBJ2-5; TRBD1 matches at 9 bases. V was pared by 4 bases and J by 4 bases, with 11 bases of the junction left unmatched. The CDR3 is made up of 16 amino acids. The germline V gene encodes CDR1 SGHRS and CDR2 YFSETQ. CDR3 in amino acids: CASSLGQGIFGETQYF. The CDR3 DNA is TGCGCCAGCAGCCTAGGACAGGGGATTTTTGGAGAGACCCAGTACTTC.

The CDR3 here is CANRRRGGNTEAFF. CDR3 nucleotide sequence: TGTGCCAACCGAAGGAGAGGGGGGAACACTGAAGCTTTCTTT. The chain joins TRBV6-1 to TRBJ1-1; D is perhaps TRBD1 (6 bases). The V gene's germline CDR1 is MNHNS and CDR2 SASEGT. This CDR3 is built from 14 residues. Trimming shortened V by 10 bases and J by 1 base, and 16 bases separated the two germline ends.

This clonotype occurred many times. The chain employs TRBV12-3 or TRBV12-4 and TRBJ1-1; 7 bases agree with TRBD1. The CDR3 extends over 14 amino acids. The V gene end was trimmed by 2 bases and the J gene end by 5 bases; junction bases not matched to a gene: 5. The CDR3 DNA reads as TGTGCCAGCAGTTTAACGACAGGGCGTACTGAAGCTTTCTTT. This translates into CASSLTTGRTEAFF.

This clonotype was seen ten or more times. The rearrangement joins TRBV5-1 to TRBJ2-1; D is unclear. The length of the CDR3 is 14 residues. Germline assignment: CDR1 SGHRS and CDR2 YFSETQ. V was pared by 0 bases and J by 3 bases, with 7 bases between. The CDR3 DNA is TGCGCCAGCAGCTTGGGTTTATACTACAATGAGCAGTTCTTC. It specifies CASSLGLYYNEQFF.

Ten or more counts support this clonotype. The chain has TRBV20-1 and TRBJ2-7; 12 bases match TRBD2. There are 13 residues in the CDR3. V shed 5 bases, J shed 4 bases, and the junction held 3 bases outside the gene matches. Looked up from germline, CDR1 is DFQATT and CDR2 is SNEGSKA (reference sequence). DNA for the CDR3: TGCAGTGCTTGGACTAGCGGGGAGTACGAGCAGTACTTC. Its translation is CSAWTSGEYEQYF.

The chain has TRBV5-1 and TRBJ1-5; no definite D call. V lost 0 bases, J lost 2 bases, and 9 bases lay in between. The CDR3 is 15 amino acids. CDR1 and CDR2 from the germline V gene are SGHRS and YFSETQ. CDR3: CASSLGPYGNQPQHF. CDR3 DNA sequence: TGCGCCAGCAGCTTGGGACCGTATGGCAATCAGCCCCAGCATTTT.

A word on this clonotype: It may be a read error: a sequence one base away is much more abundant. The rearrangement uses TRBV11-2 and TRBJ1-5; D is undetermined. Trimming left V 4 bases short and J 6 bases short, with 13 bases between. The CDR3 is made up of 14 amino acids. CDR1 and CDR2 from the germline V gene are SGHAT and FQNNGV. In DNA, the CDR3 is TGTGCCAGCAGCTCTGGCGCGGGAGGTCAGCCCCAGCATTTT. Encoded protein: CASSSGAGGQPQHF.

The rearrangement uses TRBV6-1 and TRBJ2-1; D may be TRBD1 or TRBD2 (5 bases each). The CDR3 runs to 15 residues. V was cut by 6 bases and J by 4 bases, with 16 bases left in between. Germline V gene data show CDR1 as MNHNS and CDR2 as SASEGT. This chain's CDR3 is CASSARDPLYNEQFF. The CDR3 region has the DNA TGTGCCAGCAGCGCCCGGGACCCCCTTTACAATGAGCAGTTCTTC.